The clone carrying this T cell receptor (beta chain) counts as medium-sized (0.01 to 0.1%). Its antigen is undetermined. The gene names given are mouse names. The read finishes 1 residue shy of the CDR3 end, and the germline J gene is used to complete it. The record originates from a study of tissue T cells after allogeneic stem cell transplantation. Study conclusions and caveats: Across patients, clones rarely overlapped, yet motif clusters were shared tissue-specifically.

Sample time point: mouse harvest day 14 after allogeneic transplant. Tail vein injection delivered 10^7 T-cell-depleted bone marrow cells and 10^6 splenic CD5+ T cells. This table comes from immunoSEQ multiplex PCR, and its TCRdb copy is limited to in-frame clones, with some not included. Of approximately 5,200 clones listed, 30% to 35% are singletons. This CDR3 has 12 amino acids. CDR1 KGHPV and CDR2 FQNQEV come from the germline V gene (reference sequence). The ends were cut back, 4 bases at V and 6 bases at J, with 8 bases in the middle. The TCR was taken from a female BALB/c mouse given C57BL/6 T cells with graft-versus-host disease after an allogeneic hematopoietic cell transplant. The chain is built from TRBV26 and TRBJ2-4, with D possibly being TRBD2 (6 bases). Sample: skin. Incomplete CDR3 DNA: TGTGCCAGCAGTCGGGACTTCAACACCTTGTAC. It translates to CASSRDFNTLY. The complete CDR3 reads CASSRDFNTLYF. Combining the CDR3 with reference TRBV26 and TRBJ2-4 gives the whole variable domain NSKVIQTPRYLVKGQGQKAKMRCIPEKGHPVVFWYQQNKNNEFKFLINFQNQEVLQQIDMTEKRFSAECPSNSPCSLEIQSSEAGDSALYLCASSRDFNTLYFGAGTRLSVL.